Below, 23 T cell receptor beta chains from the same sample are listed, as sequenced in a study of tumor-infiltrating lymphocytes in glioblastoma multiforme. Three nested ARM-PCR rounds with V-beta and C-beta primers built TCRB libraries. TCRdb analysed the multiplex PCR reads with MiXCR anew, one entry per CDR3 protein. The sample consists of about 10,000 distinct CDR3 sequences, around three fifths of them appearing once. Specimen: brain tumor tissue. The receptors come from a male donor with glioblastoma.

This clonotype was detected a few times. The V gene is TRBV29-1, the J gene TRBJ1-4; D is undetermined. There are 11 residues in the CDR3. Trimming removed 4 bases from V and 7 bases from J, with 7 bases in between. Per germline, CDR1 SQVTM and CDR2 ANQGSEA. The CDR3 coding sequence is TGCAGCGTTGGTGGAGGTGAAAAACTGTTTTTT. Translation gives CSVGGGEKLFF.

The genes are TRBV2 and TRBJ1-1; unclear D gene. V was clipped by 3 bases and J by 1 base, with 12 bases between them. CDR3 length: 15 residues. Germline assignment: CDR1 SNHLY and CDR2 FYNNEI. The CDR3 DNA is TGTGCCAGCAGTGAGAATGGGTCGCCGAACACTGAAGCTTTCTTT. Its translation: CASSENGSPNTEAFF.

Sample share makes this clonotype medium-sized (0.01 to 0.1%). V usage is TRBV30 and J usage is TRBJ2-7, with D hard to call. From germline, CDR1 is GTSNPN and CDR2 SVGIG (reference sequence). Deletions cut 0 bases from V and 5 bases from J, with 8 bases between. The CDR3 contains 12 residues. CDR3 coding DNA: TGTGCCTGGAGTGTTTTGAGGAACGAGCAGTACTTC. Encoded protein: CAWSVLRNEQYF.

Comment on this clonotype: One end of the junction is discordant with germline, which a read error may explain. The V and J genes are TRBV11-2 and TRBJ2-7; TRBD2 is a possible D gene (5 bases). The CDR3 totals 15 residues. Germline V lookup: CDR1 SGHAT, CDR2 FQNNGV. This CDR3 is CASSFASLALYGQYF. The CDR3 DNA is TGTGCGAGCAGCTTCGCTAGCCTAGCACTATACGGGCAGTACTTC.

Comment on this clonotype: The junction differs from germline at one of its ends, possibly a read error. The chain joins TRBV4-1 to TRBJ2-2, with D possibly matching TRBD2 (5 bases). The germline CDR1 and CDR2 sequences are MGHRA and YSYEKL. CDR3 size: 13 residues. The CDR3 DNA reads TGCGCCAGCAACCAATCGAATGCCGGGGAACTGTTTTTT. It specifies CASNQSNAGELFF.

This clonotype was picked up many times. The J gene is TRBJ2-7, the V gene TRBV28, with TRBD1 matching over 9 bases. Germline trimming cut 6 bases from V and 1 base from J; bases unmatched to any gene: 7. Germline loops: CDR1 MDHEN, CDR2 SYDVKM. The CDR3 is 15 residues long. The CDR3 sequence is CASSLTGQGSYEQYF. The CDR3 nucleotides read TGTGCCAGCAGCCTCACGGGACAGGGATCCTACGAGCAGTACTTC.

This clonotype came up many times. The J gene is TRBJ2-5, the V gene TRBV24-1; TRBD1 matches 7 bases. The junction had 3 bases not matched to a gene; V was cut back by 4 bases and J by 5 bases. CDR1 is KGHDR and CDR2 is SFDVKD in the germline V gene. There are 13 residues in the CDR3. CDR3 DNA: TGTGCCACCAGTGAACAGGGGTTTGAGACCCAGTACTTC. This gives the protein CATSEQGFETQYF.

To note about this clonotype: Compared with germline, one end of the junction differs, possibly owing to a read error. This chain joins TRBV6-2 or TRBV6-3 and TRBJ1-5; D possibly corresponds to TRBD1 (5 bases). The CDR3 sequence is 15 residues long. From germline, CDR1 is MNHEY and CDR2 SVGEGT. The chain's CDR3 is CASSLRVGGNQHQLF. The CDR3 DNA sequence: TGTGCCAGCAGCCTCAGGGTGGGCGGCAATCAGCACCAACTTTTT.

Comment on this clonotype: Without the conserved terminal phenylalanine or tryptophan, this CDR3 likely stems from a read error. The chain joins TRBV5-4 to TRBJ2-2; TRBD1 is a possible D gene (5 bases). The CDR3 totals 16 residues. Germline assignment: CDR1 SGHNT and CDR2 YYREEE (reference sequence). The CDR3 nucleotides read TGTGCCAGCAGCTTGGGGACAAATCGGAACGCCGGGGAGCTGTTTTTG. It translates to CASSLGTNRNAGELFL.

This clonotype was seen a few times. The CDR3 does not close with the conserved phenylalanine or tryptophan, likely indicating a read error. The V call is TRBV10-2, the J call TRBJ1-5; D uncertain. Trimming left V 4 bases short and J 4 bases short, with 11 bases between. CDR1 is WSHSY, CDR2 SAAADI, per germline. The length of the CDR3 is 14 residues. CDR3 DNA sequence: TGCGCCAGCAGTGGGGCCGGACGGAATCAGCCCCAGCATCTT. Translated: CASSGAGRNQPQHL.

Details on this clonotype: The junction differs from germline at one of its ends, possibly a read error. The chain links TRBV29-1 to TRBJ2-1; D is uncertain. Germline V gene data show CDR1 as SQVTM and CDR2 as ANQGSEA. The CDR3 contains 15 residues. CDR3 in amino acids: CGELTLSATYNEQFF. CDR3 bases: TGCGGCGAATTAACTCTCTCGGCCACCTATAATGAGCAGTTCTTC.

This clonotype is deemed medium-sized. V and J are TRBV25-1 and TRBJ2-6; no clear D. The CDR3 loop spans 15 amino acids. The germline V and J ends were trimmed by 2 bases and 0 bases, with 5 bases remaining between them. Germline assignment: CDR1 MGHDK and CDR2 SYGVNS. The CDR3 nucleotides read TGTGCCAGCAGTGAAAGTCACTCTGGGGCCAACGTCCTGACTTTC. Encoded protein: CASSESHSGANVLTF.

The table lists this clonotype with many counts. The chain joins TRBV5-8 to TRBJ2-7; D is unresolved. Trimming took 4 bases from V and 5 from J, leaving 16 bases between them. The CDR3 runs 14 residues. Germline V lookup: CDR1 SGHTS, CDR2 YDEGEE. Here the CDR3 DNA reads TGTGCCAGCAGCCAGACCTGGGGTGACGACGAGCAGTACTTC. Translating gives CASSQTWGDDEQYF.

J is TRBJ2-1 and V is TRBV10-2; either TRBD1 or TRBD2 may fit D (5 bases each). Germline lookup yields CDR1 WSHSY and CDR2 SAAADI. The CDR3 spans 15 residues. V lost 3 bases to trimming and J lost 7 bases, with 16 bases between them. CDR3 coding DNA: TGCGCCAGCAGTGATAGGGGACGAGGTATAAATGAGCAGTTCTTC. As protein: CASSDRGRGINEQFF.

Worth noting for this clonotype: The junction and the germline gene differ at one end; a read error may be behind it. The chain couples TRBV10-3 to TRBJ2-5; possible D gene TRBD1, 5 bases. The CDR3 is 17 amino acids. The germline gives CDR1 ENHRY, CDR2 SYGVKD. The CDR3 nucleotides read TGTGACATCAGTGAGATTGTAGGAAGGGGTGCCCAAGAGACCCAGTACTTC. This codes for CDISEIVGRGAQETQYF.

The genes are TRBV11-2 and TRBJ2-7; 10 nucleotides agree with TRBD1. CDR3 length: 15 residues. The V segment lost 6 bases and the J segment 6 bases; nucleotides outside the gene matches: 11. CDR1 is SGHAT, CDR2 FQNNGV, per germline. CDR3 region: CASSSGTGETCEQYF. CDR3 coding DNA: TGTGCCAGCAGTTCCGGGACAGGGGAAACCTGCGAGCAGTACTTC.

About this clonotype itself: The junction does not match germline at one end; this may be a read error. V gene TRBV5-4 combines with J gene TRBJ1-3; no clear D. This CDR3 spans 14 amino acids. From germline, CDR1 is SGHNT and CDR2 YYREEE (reference sequence). CDR3 sequence reads: CASSFRGYGSTIYF. In DNA form, the CDR3 reads TGTGCCAGCAGCTTTCGGGGATATGGAAGCACCATATATTTT.

Remarks on this clonotype: One end of the junction fails to match germline, which may point to a read error. The chain combines TRBV20-1 with TRBJ1-1, with D tentatively TRBD1 (5 bases). Germline V CDR1 and CDR2: DFQATT, SNEGSKA (reference sequence). This CDR3 spans 15 amino acids. CDR3 nucleotide sequence: TGCAGTGCTAGCCGAACCGGGGGGGGATACACAGAAGCTTTATTT. Amino acids: CSASRTGGGYTEALF.

This clonotype appeared a few times. The chain is built from TRBV4-1 and TRBJ2-7, with a possible D match to TRBD1 (5 bases). The V and J ends lost 0 bases and 3 bases respectively, with 6 bases between them. The CDR3 runs to 13 residues. Germline V gene data show CDR1 as MGHRA and CDR2 as YSYEKL. This chain's CDR3 is CASSQDRDYEQYF. CDR3 nucleotide sequence: TGCGCCAGCAGCCAAGACAGGGACTACGAGCAGTACTTC.

With regard to this clonotype: Relative to the germline gene, one junction end is altered; a read error may explain this. This rearrangement joins TRBV11-2 to TRBJ2-3, with 7 bases fitting TRBD1. Germline V CDR1 and CDR2: SGHAT, FQNNGV. There are 14 residues in the CDR3. CDR3 in amino acids: CASSLQGMADTQYF. In DNA, the CDR3 is TGTGCCAGTAGCTTACAGGGGATGGCAGATACGCAGTATTTT.

The J gene is TRBJ2-5, the V gene TRBV28, with D unresolved. The V end lost 5 bases, the J end lost 1 base, and 11 bases lay between the germline ends. Germline assignment: CDR1 MDHEN and CDR2 SYDVKM. The CDR3 has 14 residues. For the CDR3, the DNA is TGTGCCAGCAGTCAGATGTTGCGCCAAGAGACCCAGTACTTC. This translates into CASSQMLRQETQYF.

The chain uses TRBV4-1 and TRBJ2-1, with D tentatively TRBD2 (5 bases). Germline V gene data show CDR1 as MGHRA and CDR2 as YSYEKL. The CDR3 contains 13 residues. Trimming removed 1 base at V and 13 bases at J, with 14 bases between. The CDR3 reads CASSQVGLGNQFF. The CDR3 nucleotides are TGCGCCAGCAGCCAAGTCGGACTCGGCAATCAGTTCTTC.

This sequence joins TRBV10-3 and TRBJ2-1; 7 nucleotides line up with TRBD1. The CDR3 length is 14 residues. The germline CDR1 and CDR2 sequences are ENHRY and SYGVKD. V dropped 2 bases and J dropped 4; count of bases not matched to a gene: 2. The CDR3, as DNA: TGTGCCATCAGTGAGGGACAGGCGTACAATGAGCAGTTCTTC. It yields the protein CAISEGQAYNEQFF.